Below, 5 T cell receptor beta chains from the same sample are listed, as sequenced in a study of blood T cell repertoires in COVID-19. Clones were sequenced by immunoSEQ multiplex PCR, and TCRdb holds only the in-frame ones, with some missing. Of around 27,000 clones in the sample, roughly nine tenths were seen once. The material sequenced was peripheral blood. Receptors originate from a man in his sixties with acute or convalescent COVID-19.

The chain carries TRBV7-9 and TRBJ1-2, with D uncertain. In germline, CDR1 is SEHNR, CDR2 FQNEAQ (reference sequence). Trimming shortened V by 5 bases and J by 5 bases, and 12 bases separated the two germline ends. CDR3 length: 13 amino acids. In nucleotides, the CDR3 is TGTGCCAGCAGCCCCACGAGGCGATATGGCTACACCTTC. It yields the protein CASSPTRRYGYTF.

This clone appeared once. The chain couples TRBV30 to TRBJ1-2; D is ambiguous. There are 15 residues in the CDR3. The germline CDR1 and CDR2 sequences are GTSNPN and SVGIG (reference sequence). The germline V and J ends were trimmed by 0 bases and 0 bases, with 11 bases remaining between them. CDR3 loop: CAWSVPERSNYGYTF. In DNA, the CDR3 is TGTGCCTGGAGTGTACCGGAGCGATCTAACTATGGCTACACCTTC.

V is TRBV12-3 or TRBV12-4 and J is TRBJ1-2; no definite D call. The CDR3 sequence is 13 residues long. V was pared by 5 bases and J by 4 bases, with 11 bases between. As DNA, the CDR3 is TGTGCCAGCAGTCCGCGGCAGACCTATGGCTACACCTTC. Translation: CASSPRQTYGYTF.

In its sample, this clone ranks as medium-sized. This chain uses TRBV3-1 (or the pseudogene TRBV3-2) with TRBJ1-3; TRBD1 matches at 7 bases. Unmatched junction bases numbered 0, after V lost 4 bases and J lost 0 bases. The CDR3 extends over 14 amino acids. Germline V gives CDR1 LGHDT, CDR2 YNNKEL (reference sequence). The CDR3 coding sequence is TGTGCCAGCAGCCCAGGGGGCTCTGGAAACACCATATATTTT. Protein sequence: CASSPGGSGNTIYF.

J is TRBJ2-7 and V is TRBV11-2; the match to TRBD2 covers 10 bases. Germline loops: CDR1 SGHAT, CDR2 FQNNGV. This CDR3 is built from 16 residues. Losses at the gene ends were 5 bases for V and 4 bases for J; bases not matched to a gene: 11. The CDR3 DNA is TGTGCCAGCAGCGGGAATCTAGCGGGGGATCCTTACGAGCAGTACTTC. This codes for CASSGNLAGDPYEQYF.